This note documents a single T cell receptor beta chain sequence. As yet, its antigen is unknown. Clones were sequenced by immunoSEQ multiplex PCR, and TCRdb holds only the in-frame ones, with some missing. Here the sample spans about 47,000 clones, approximately 90% being singletons. This entry is derived from a study of OX40 agonist ivuxolimab in advanced cancers. In the study overall: At roughly 80% male, the cohort had a mean age of roughly 60 years, ranging from about 23 to 79. Previous treatment with anti-PD-1, anti-PD-L1 or anti-CTLA-4 therapy was allowed; approximately 40% had received some. General study findings and limits: Clonal expansion from baseline to week 6 occurred in both CD4+ and CD8+ T cells.

This CDR3 spans 13 amino acids. This TCR came from an adult with an advanced solid tumor such as melanoma, head and neck, liver or kidney cancer. The source was CD4+ or CD8+ T cells sorted from blood, collected in a trial of the OX40 agonist ivuxolimab. The rearrangement uses TRBV21-1 and TRBJ1-3. TRBV21-1 is assigned pseudogene status. DNA of the CDR3: TGTGCCAGCCTAGGGGGACTTGGAAACACCATATATTTT. Translated: CASLGGLGNTIYF.